One sample yielded the 10 T cell receptor beta chains listed below, sequenced in a study of cytomegalovirus exposure and HLA in healthy donors. It was with 60 Vbeta and 13 Jbeta primers that the PCR ran. Profiling relied on immunoSEQ multiplex PCR, and the TCRdb table lists in-frame clones only, not all of them. The sample holds a few hundred thousand clones, roughly 80% seen once. What was sequenced was PBMCs. The source is a girl aged 2 to 10 in good health and CMV-seronegative.

The chain employs TRBV21-1 and TRBJ1-2; TRBD1, the D gene given by the table, was not confirmed from the DNA. TRBV21-1 is tagged as a pseudogene. The CDR3 has 14 amino acids. The CDR3 here is CASSRSGQGYGYTF. The CDR3 region has the DNA TGTGCCAGCAGCCGATCTGGACAGGGCTATGGCTACACCTTC.

V usage is TRBV6-1 and J usage is TRBJ1-6; possible D gene TRBD1, 5 bases. The CDR3 has 16 residues. CDR1 is MNHNS, CDR2 SASEGT, per germline. V lost 1 base to trimming and J lost 3 bases, with 10 bases between them. This CDR3 reads CASSEVGGGYNSPLHF. CDR3 DNA: TGTGCCAGCAGTGAAGTCGGGGGAGGCTATAATTCACCCCTCCACTTT.

The chain combines TRBV2 with TRBJ1-5; D uncertain. With 6 bases removed from V and 9 bases from J, the gap between germline ends came to 15 bases. The CDR3 is made up of 13 amino acids. Germline V gene lookup returns CDR1 SNHLY and CDR2 FYNNEI. This chain's CDR3 is CASSVSKSSPQHF. CDR3 nucleotide sequence: TGTGCCAGCAGCGTAAGTAAAAGCTCGCCCCAGCATTTT.

The V and J genes are TRBV19 and TRBJ1-1; possible D gene TRBD1, 6 bases. Trimming stripped 7 bases from V and 11 bases from J, with 20 bases between. CDR1 and CDR2 from the germline V gene are LNHDA and SQIVND (reference sequence). This CDR3 spans 13 amino acids. Written as DNA, the CDR3 is TGTGCCAGTAACACTCCAGGGGCGGATTTGGCTTTCTTT. This codes for CASNTPGADLAFF.

The V call is TRBV2, the J call TRBJ1-2, with D unresolved. This CDR3 is built from 15 residues. In germline, CDR1 is SNHLY, CDR2 FYNNEI. Trimming left V 1 base short and J 2 bases short, with 11 bases between. The CDR3 loop reads CASSEVKQRNYGYTF. In nucleotides, the CDR3 is TGTGCCAGCAGTGAAGTAAAACAGAGAAACTATGGCTACACCTTC.

The chain has TRBV5-1 and TRBJ2-1; 9 bases fit TRBD2. The junction had 7 bases not matched to a gene; V was cut back by 6 bases and J by 3 bases. The germline V gene encodes CDR1 SGHRS and CDR2 YFSETQ. There are 15 residues in the CDR3. Here the CDR3 DNA reads TGCGCCAGCAAGGTGGCTAGCGGGGACTACAATGAGCAGTTCTTC. Its translation is CASKVASGDYNEQFF.

Here the CDR3 reads CASSPWTGGINQPQHF. The CDR3, as DNA: TGTGCCAGCAGTCCGTGGACAGGGGGCATCAATCAGCCCCAGCATTTT. The chain carries TRBV27 and TRBJ1-5, with TRBD1 identical over 11 bases. This CDR3 has 16 amino acids. The V gene end was trimmed by 5 bases and the J gene end by 3 bases; junction bases not matched to a gene: 6. Germline CDR1 is MNHEY and CDR2 is SMNVEV (reference sequence).

V and J are TRBV25-1 and TRBJ1-1; D gene uncertain. The germline gives CDR1 MGHDK, CDR2 SYGVNS. The CDR3 extends over 11 amino acids. The V end lost 8 bases, the J end lost 5 bases, and 9 bases lay between the germline ends. The CDR3 spells CASGSPTEAFF. The CDR3 DNA sequence: TGTGCCAGCGGGAGTCCGACTGAAGCTTTCTTT.

The chain is built from TRBV2 and TRBJ1-1; the D is unclear. The V gene's germline CDR1 is SNHLY and CDR2 FYNNEI. The CDR3 has 13 residues. V was cut by 5 bases and J by 1 base, with 8 bases left in between. CDR3 protein: CASSRDPNTEAFF. CDR3 sequence (DNA): TGTGCCAGCAGTCGGGATCCGAACACTGAAGCTTTCTTT.

This clone occurred once. This chain connects TRBV30 to TRBJ2-1, with D uncertain. The CDR3 is made up of 13 amino acids. The germline gives CDR1 GTSNPN, CDR2 SVGIG (reference sequence). V lost 1 base, J lost 8 bases, and 12 bases lay in between. CDR3 loop: CAWSGMGHDEQFF. The CDR3 DNA reads as TGTGCCTGGAGTGGGATGGGCCACGATGAGCAGTTCTTC.